This entry lists 21 T cell receptor beta chains sequenced from one sample in a study of blood T cell repertoires in COVID-19. Repertoires were generated with immunoSEQ multiplex PCR, while TCRdb's copy carries only in-frame clones and drops some. There are hundreds of thousands of clones in the sample; 92% occur only once, and around 0.85% lies in the top ten. The sample comprised peripheral blood. The receptors originated from a man in his sixties with COVID-19, enrolled during active disease.

The V gene is TRBV9, the J gene TRBJ2-2; TRBD1 aligns across 7 bases. CDR1 is SGDLS, CDR2 YYNGEE, per germline. V was pared by 5 bases and J by 4 bases, with 5 bases of the junction left unmatched. The CDR3 length is 14 residues. The CDR3 sequence: CASRPGQSTGELFF. The CDR3 DNA sequence: TGTGCCAGCAGACCGGGACAGTCCACCGGGGAGCTGTTTTTT.

The chain has TRBV7-2 and TRBJ1-2; D possibly corresponds to TRBD1 (6 bases). Trimming shortened V by 8 bases and J by 7 bases, and 17 bases separated the two germline ends. Germline V CDR1 and CDR2: SGHTA, FQGNSA. The CDR3 runs 13 residues. CDR3 protein: CASGETGGRGYTF. CDR3 sequence (DNA): TGTGCCAGCGGGGAGACAGGAGGTCGTGGCTACACCTTC.

The chain is built from TRBV19 and TRBJ1-5; no reliable D call. V shed 2 bases and J shed 4 bases, with 12 bases lying between them. The CDR3 totals 15 residues. Germline V CDR1 and CDR2: LNHDA, SQIVND (reference sequence). CDR3 DNA: TGTGCCAGTAGTATACCGAGGCAACCTAATCAGCCCCAGCATTTT. Translation: CASSIPRQPNQPQHF.

This chain joins TRBV28 and TRBJ2-1; TRBD1 is a possible D gene (6 bases). Germline CDR1 is MDHEN and CDR2 is SYDVKM. The CDR3 loop spans 13 amino acids. Trimming pared 6 bases from V and 0 bases from J, leaving 6 bases between. The CDR3 region is CASRGGSYNEQFF. The DNA for the CDR3 is TGTGCCAGCAGAGGGGGCTCCTACAATGAGCAGTTCTTC.

The chain links TRBV19 to TRBJ2-7, with 8 positions matching TRBD2. The ends lost 5 bases at V and 0 bases at J; junction bases unmatched: 3. The CDR3 length is 14 residues. Germline CDR1 and CDR2: LNHDA and SQIVND (reference sequence). The CDR3 DNA reads as TGTGCCAGTAGTCAGCGGGGGAGCTCCTACGAGCAGTACTTC. Protein: CASSQRGSSYEQYF.

The genes are TRBV21-1 and TRBJ1-2; the tabulated D call, TRBD1, remains unverified against the DNA. TRBV21-1 is an annotated pseudogene. This CDR3 region has 17 residues. CDR3 amino acids: CASSKEDRGRIHYGYTF. DNA for the CDR3: TGTGCCAGCAGCAAAGAGGACAGGGGGCGTATCCACTATGGCTACACCTTC.

The chain has TRBV10-1 and TRBJ2-7, with D possibly matching TRBD2 (5 bases). Trimming left V 0 bases short and J 6 bases short, with 9 bases between. This CDR3 is 13 amino acids long. In germline, CDR1 is WNHNN, CDR2 SYGVQD (reference sequence). DNA for the CDR3: TGCGCCAGCAGTGAGTCGAGGGTAGGCGAGCAGTACTTC. Its protein product is CASSESRVGEQYF.

The chain uses TRBV11-2 and TRBJ1-2; no clear D gene. V was trimmed by 2 bases and J by 5 bases, leaving 6 bases between them. CDR3 length: 12 amino acids. Germline V CDR1 and CDR2: SGHAT, FQNNGV. CDR3: CASSLLGYGYTF. The DNA for the CDR3 is TGTGCCAGCAGCTTACTCGGGTATGGCTACACCTTC. Full variable domain (outside the CDR3, taken from reference TRBV11-2 and TRBJ1-2): EAGVAQSPRYKIIEKRQSVAFWCNPISGHATLYWYQQILGQGPKLLIQFQNNGVVDDSQLPKDRFSAERLKGVDSTLKIQPAKLEDSAVYLCASSLLGYGYTFGSGTRLTVV.

The chain has TRBV14 and TRBJ2-7; 9 bases agree with TRBD1. J lost 4 bases, V lost 4 bases, and 2 bases had no gene match. From germline, CDR1 is SGHDN and CDR2 FVKESK. The CDR3 totals 13 residues. The CDR3: CASSLGQGYEQYF. In DNA, the CDR3 is TGTGCCAGCAGCCTGGGACAGGGTTACGAGCAGTACTTC.

The rearrangement joins TRBV5-5 to TRBJ2-3; the match to TRBD2 covers 9 bases. V was clipped by 4 bases and J by 1 base; unmatched bases: 10. The CDR3 is 17 residues long. Germline V lookup: CDR1 SGHKS, CDR2 YYEKEE (reference sequence). CDR3 bases: TGTGCCAGCAGCCCACGCGGACTAGCGCCGGGCACAGATACGCAGTATTTT. Residues: CASSPRGLAPGTDTQYF.

V is TRBV6-5 and J is TRBJ2-1; D is possibly TRBD2 (6 bases). V was cut by 6 bases and J by 10 bases, with 22 bases left in between. Germline V gene lookup returns CDR1 MNHEY and CDR2 SVGAGI. The CDR3 sequence is 15 residues long. The CDR3 protein is CASRFPPGLSREQFF. The CDR3 DNA is TGTGCCAGCAGATTTCCCCCGGGACTCTCCAGAGAGCAGTTCTTC.

The chain combines TRBV11-3 with TRBJ2-2; 9 nucleotides line up with TRBD1. V dropped 5 bases and J dropped 7; count of bases not matched to a gene: 5. In germline, CDR1 is SGHNT, CDR2 YENEEA. This CDR3 contains 14 residues. CDR3 sequence: CASSTGQGFGELFF. The CDR3 DNA sequence: TGTGCCAGCAGCACGGGACAGGGTTTCGGGGAGCTGTTTTTT. The variable domain in full, with the rest retrieved from reference TRBV11-3 and TRBJ2-2, is EAGVVQSPRYKIIEKKQPVAFWCNPISGHNTLYWYLQNLGQGPELLIRYENEEAVDDSQLPKDRFSAERLKGVDSTLKIQPAELGDSAVYLCASSTGQGFGELFFGEGSRLTVL.

V usage is TRBV7-2 and J usage is TRBJ2-3, with 10 bases identical to TRBD2. V lost 2 bases to trimming and J lost 6 bases; unmatched junction nucleotides: 11. CDR1 is SGHTA and CDR2 is FQGNSA in the germline V gene. This CDR3 has 17 amino acids. CDR3 DNA: TGTGCCAGCAGCTTAAGCGGGGGGGCCTCTTTTTGGGATACGCAGTATTTT. It yields the protein CASSLSGGASFWDTQYF. Full variable domain (remainder filled in from reference TRBV7-2 and TRBJ2-3): GAGVSQSPSNKVTEKGKDVELRCDPISGHTALYWYRQSLGQGLEFLIYFQGNSAPDKSGLPSDRFSAERTGGSVSTLTIQRTQQEDSAVYLCASSLSGGASFWDTQYFGPGTRLTVL.

The chain recombines TRBV12-3 or TRBV12-4 with TRBJ2-1; TRBD2 agrees at 9 bases. CDR3 size: 13 residues. The trim removed 10 bases at V and 4 bases at J, leaving 5 bases unmatched. Written as DNA, the CDR3 is TGTGCCATCCGGACTAGCGCATACAATGAGCAGTTCTTC. Its translation: CAIRTSAYNEQFF.

The rearrangement links TRBV7-3 to TRBJ2-2; 15 bases are shared with TRBD2. The CDR3 contains 18 residues. Germline V gene sequence: CDR1 SGHTA, CDR2 FQGTGA. The V and J ends lost 5 bases and 5 bases, in that order; junction bases with no gene match: 9. The DNA for the CDR3 is TGTGCCAGCAGCGCCCGGTCCGGGACTAGCGGGGGGACCGGGGAGCTGTTTTTT. It translates to CASSARSGTSGGTGELFF.

This clone was counted once. The V and J genes are TRBV27 and TRBJ1-4; the D gene is possibly TRBD1 (5 bases). The CDR3 is 17 residues long. The V gene lost 7 bases and the J gene lost 3 bases, with 21 bases spanning the gap. Germline CDR1 MNHEY, CDR2 SMNVEV (reference sequence). CDR3 DNA sequence: TGTGCCAGCAAGCAGGGTCCCGGGTTTTCATCTAATGAAAAACTGTTTTTT. This codes for CASKQGPGFSSNEKLFF. Based on the CDR3 plus reference TRBV27 and TRBJ1-4, the full variable domain is EAQVTQNPRYLITVTGKKLTVTCSQNMNHEYMSWYRQDPGLGLRQIYYSMNVEVTDKGDVPEGYKVSRKEKRNFPLILESPSPNQTSLYFCASKQGPGFSSNEKLFFGSGTQLSVL.

This rearrangement joins TRBV28 to TRBJ2-1; weak D call: TRBD1 (5 bases). Germline V gene lookup returns CDR1 MDHEN and CDR2 SYDVKM. The length of the CDR3 is 16 residues. Trimming took off 2 bases at V and 4 bases at J, with 15 bases between the two ends. The CDR3 loop reads CASSLSSRSGYNEQFF. The CDR3, as DNA: TGTGCCAGCAGTTTAAGCTCGCGGTCAGGGTACAATGAGCAGTTCTTC.

This clone was detected only once. The rearrangement uses TRBV5-1 and TRBJ2-1; tentative D call: TRBD1 (6 bases). CDR3 length: 14 residues. CDR1 and CDR2 from the germline V gene are SGHRS and YFSETQ. Trimming stripped 6 bases from V and 7 bases from J, with 17 bases between. CDR3 sequence reads: CASTVQGVENEQFF. CDR3 DNA sequence: TGCGCCAGCACTGTACAGGGAGTAGAAAATGAGCAGTTCTTC.

The chain has TRBV6-5 and TRBJ1-6; D not resolved. Germline CDR1 is MNHEY and CDR2 is SVGAGI. The length of the CDR3 is 15 residues. With 6 bases removed from V and 7 bases from J, the gap between germline ends came to 16 bases. CDR3 nucleotides: TGTGCCAGCAGAACCTCAGGACTAAGGAATTCACCCCTCCACTTT. It encodes CASRTSGLRNSPLHF.

V is TRBV28 and J is TRBJ1-3; D call uncertain. This CDR3 has 12 amino acids. Germline V gene sequence: CDR1 MDHEN, CDR2 SYDVKM. The V gene lost 7 bases and the J gene lost 0 bases, with 4 bases spanning the gap. The CDR3 region is CASISSGNTIYF. The CDR3 DNA reads TGTGCCAGCATCAGCTCTGGAAACACCATATATTTT.

The chain uses TRBV5-4 and TRBJ1-2; 8 bases map to TRBD1. CDR1 and CDR2 (germline): SGHNT, YYREEE (reference sequence). The V gene end was trimmed by 4 bases and the J gene end by 7 bases; junction bases not matched to a gene: 12. This CDR3 is built from 15 residues. The CDR3 reads CASSITQGAQSGYTF. The DNA for the CDR3 is TGTGCCAGCAGCATAACCCAGGGGGCACAGAGTGGCTACACCTTC. Full variable domain (outside the CDR3, taken from reference TRBV5-4 and TRBJ1-2): ETGVTQSPTHLIKTRGQQVTLRCSSQSGHNTVSWYQQALGQGPQFIFQYYREEENGRGNFPPRFSGLQFPNYSSELNVNALELDDSALYLCASSITQGAQSGYTFGSGTRLTVV.